The 2 T cell receptor beta chains reported below all come from one sample, sequenced in a study of sequential checkpoint blockade in melanoma. Treatment of the sample: randomized to nivolumab then ipilimumab (arm A) or the reverse (arm B). Clones were read by immunoSEQ multiplex PCR, and TCRdb kept only the in-frame ones, dropping some. The repertoire has more than 9,500 clones, 77% of them found once; the top ten carry 10% to 13%. The sample was CD8+ T cells sorted from blood (inferred from file names), taken from a patient given nivolumab and ipilimumab in sequence. These receptors all stem from a human donor with melanoma.

This chain's CDR3 is CASSFQPGQGLNYEQYF. The CDR3 bases are TGTGCCAGCAGTTTTCAACCGGGACAGGGGTTGAACTACGAGCAGTACTTC. The V gene is TRBV2, the J gene TRBJ2-7; the match to TRBD1 covers 10 bases. In germline, CDR1 is SNHLY, CDR2 FYNNEI. V dropped 5 bases and J dropped 3; count of bases not matched to a gene: 13. This CDR3 has 17 amino acids.

The V call is TRBV10-1, the J call TRBJ2-2; D is possibly TRBD1 (5 bases). CDR1 is WNHNN and CDR2 is SYGVQD in the germline V gene (reference sequence). Deletions cut 6 bases from V and 3 bases from J, with 11 bases between. CDR3 length equals 14 residues. The CDR3 DNA reads TGCGCCAGCAGCCGGAAGGGGTACACCGGGGAGCTGTTTTTT. Its translation is CASSRKGYTGELFF.